One sample yielded the 4 T cell receptor beta chains listed below, sequenced in a study of blood T cell repertoires in COVID-19. Sequencing used immunoSEQ multiplex PCR; TCRdb keeps in-frame clones, though not all of them. Of 30,000 to 35,000 clones in the sample, over 85% were seen once. Sequenced sample: peripheral blood. These receptors originate from a human donor in a cohort sampled during active COVID-19.

The chain has TRBV5-4 and TRBJ2-6; D is unclear. The V end lost 2 bases, the J end lost 0 bases, and 6 bases lay between the germline ends. Germline-derived CDR1 and CDR2 are SGHNT and YYREEE (reference sequence). The CDR3 extends over 15 amino acids. CDR3 bases: TGTGCCAGCAGCTTTCTGAGCTCTGGGGCCAACGTCCTGACTTTC. Protein product: CASSFLSSGANVLTF.

The chain links TRBV29-1 to TRBJ2-7; D is perhaps TRBD2 (5 bases). The V end was cut by 6 bases, the J end by 2 bases, with 8 bases between. CDR1 SQVTM and CDR2 ANQGSEA come from the germline V gene. This CDR3 has 11 amino acids. CDR3: CSVGLAYEQYF. In nucleotides, the CDR3 is TGCAGCGTAGGACTGGCCTACGAGCAGTACTTC.

This chain links TRBV5-1 with TRBJ1-6; 7 bases are shared with TRBD1. The CDR3 runs to 16 residues. The V segment lost 4 bases and the J segment 6 bases; nucleotides outside the gene matches: 10. Germline CDR1 reads SGHRS; CDR2 reads YFSETQ. CDR3 in amino acids: CASSRHMDRINSPLHF. The CDR3 DNA is TGCGCCAGCAGCCGTCATATGGACAGGATTAATTCACCCCTCCACTTT.

The V call is TRBV9, the J call TRBJ1-4, with a tentative D call TRBD1 (5 bases). Looked up from germline, CDR1 is SGDLS and CDR2 is YYNGEE. The CDR3 is 15 amino acids. Between the trimmed V and J ends, which lost 2 bases and 0 bases, there was a span of 8 bases. CDR3 sequence (DNA): TGTGCCAGCAGCGTTGGGGGGGCAACTAATGAAAAACTGTTTTTT. Its translation is CASSVGGATNEKLFF.